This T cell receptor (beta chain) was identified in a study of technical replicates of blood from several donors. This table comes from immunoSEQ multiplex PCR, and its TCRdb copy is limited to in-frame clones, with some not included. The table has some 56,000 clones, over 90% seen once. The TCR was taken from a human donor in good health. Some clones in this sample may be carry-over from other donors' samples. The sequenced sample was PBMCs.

The CDR3 sequence: CASSLFGNKQGTYGYTF. In nucleotides, the CDR3 is TGTGCCAGCAGCTTATTCGGAAACAAACAGGGTACCTATGGCTACACCTTC. This rearrangement joins TRBV7-9 to TRBJ1-2, with a weak D call TRBD1 (6 bases). The germline CDR1 and CDR2 sequences are SEHNR and FQNEAQ (reference sequence). CDR3 size: 17 residues. V was cut by 2 bases and J by 4 bases, with 20 bases left in between.